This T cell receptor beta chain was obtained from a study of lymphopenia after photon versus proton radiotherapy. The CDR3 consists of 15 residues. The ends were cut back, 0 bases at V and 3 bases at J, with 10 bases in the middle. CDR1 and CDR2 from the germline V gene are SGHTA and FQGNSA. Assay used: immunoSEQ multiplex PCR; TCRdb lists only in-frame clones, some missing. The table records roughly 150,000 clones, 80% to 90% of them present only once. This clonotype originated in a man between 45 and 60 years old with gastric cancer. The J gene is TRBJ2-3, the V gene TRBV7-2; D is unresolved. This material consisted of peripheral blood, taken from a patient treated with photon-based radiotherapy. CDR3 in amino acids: CASSLALKPTDTQYF. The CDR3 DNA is TGTGCCAGCAGCTTAGCGCTAAAGCCAACAGATACGCAGTATTTT.